The entry below describes one T cell receptor (beta chain). What antigen it recognizes has not been identified. Base qualities are missing; no much larger clone stands one base away. Taken from the germline V gene, the CDR1 and CDR2 loops are SGHAT and FQNNGV. The CDR3 measures 15 amino acids from cysteine to phenylalanine. The entry retains the CDR3 DNA only, 45 bases that are in frame from base 1. V and J are truncated by 5 bases and 3 bases respectively, leaving an intervening sequence of 16 bases. This sample was included in a study of blood T cell repertoires in COVID-19 (dated by TCRdb to 2020 to 2022). As for the study more broadly: Samples from collaborators originated in the United States, Italy and Spain and spanned both the acute and convalescent phases of COVID-19. Nearly every sample came with metadata listing a de-identified subject ID, COVID-19 status, age in years and sex. The prospective study material was composed of cDNA or gDNA derived from T cells, B-cell-depleted T cells, or PBMCs. Where available, HLA class I and class II types were taken from metadata supplied by the sample provider and were not determined by assay-based typing. The samples were drawn from the first 160 participants of the ongoing ImmuneRACE study and from 950 to 1,500 subjects provided by 6 global collaborators. The repertoires were made available in a free public database intended to serve as a resource for research on the immune response to SARS-CoV-2. The dataset comprised deeply sampled blood TCRbeta repertoires from subjects exposed to, actively infected with, or recovered from COVID-19. The full study reports these points: How much clinical and demographic metadata was included differed by source and by participant, and the metadata was provided uncurated.

Each collaborating institution followed its own protocols to collect whole blood in K2EDTA tubes. Collaborator samples were shipped for TCRbeta analysis as frozen whole blood, isolated PBMCs, or DNA extracted from either sample type. TCRbeta CDR3 regions were amplified from genomic DNA using the immunoSEQ Assay, a bias-controlled multiplex PCR. Per the original workflow: Nucleated cell counts per sample were estimated from amplification of reference gene primers within the assay. To quantify the absolute abundance of each unique TCRbeta CDR3 rearrangement, sequence reads were collapsed and filtered. Productive Simpson clonality was computed per sample as the square root of Simpson's diversity index over productive rearrangements. Here the immuneACCESS table is served through TCRdb, limited to in-frame sequences with V and J called. Missing clones are a known gap in these copies; in checked studies unresolved V genes cover under half, and the rest lacks a known reason. V and J calls and clone size come straight from that table; D and trimming were deduced from the DNA. Across this sample there are roughly 100,000 clones, with roughly nine tenths seen only once. Around 5.8% of the sample is held by the ten biggest clonotypes.

The chain is encoded by TRBV11-2 joined to TRBJ1-2; the D gene is unclear. The sequence came from a human donor in a cohort sampled during active COVID-19. Sequenced input: peripheral blood. The CDR3 protein is CASSRRTVVDYGYTF. Here is the DNA: TGTGCCAGCAGCCGTCGGACTGTAGTGGACTATGGCTACACCTTC. This CDR3, with the reference TRBV11-2 and TRBJ1-2 proteins standing in past its ends, gives the full variable domain EAGVAQSPRYKIIEKRQSVAFWCNPISGHATLYWYQQILGQGPKLLIQFQNNGVVDDSQLPKDRFSAERLKGVDSTLKIQPAKLEDSAVYLCASSRRTVVDYGYTFGSGTRLTVV.